The clone carrying this T cell receptor beta chain was counted a few times. V shed 0 bases and J 7 bases; nucleotides not matched to a gene: 7. Germline V CDR1 and CDR2: WSHSY, SAAADI. This CDR3 is built from 15 residues. The data were obtained in a study of tumor and adjacent non-tumor tissue in lung cancer. The template was RNA from unsorted bulk tissue. TCRbeta libraries were built with three rounds of nested PCR, modified from ARM-PCR. MiXCR, applied by TCRdb to the multiplex PCR reads, yields one record per CDR3 protein. Among approximately 110,000 distinct CDR3 sequences listed, approximately 82% were seen once.

The TCR was taken from a woman aged 55 to 70 with non-small cell lung cancer. The chain carries TRBV10-2 and TRBJ1-2; 8 bases match TRBD1. Sequenced sample: lung tumor tissue. CDR3: CASSESSRGLGGYTF. The DNA of the CDR3 is TGCGCCAGCAGTGAGTCGAGCAGGGGGCTTGGTGGCTACACCTTC.